One TCR beta chain is described in this entry. This entry belongs to a study of blood T cell repertoires in COVID-19. Clones were read by immunoSEQ multiplex PCR, and TCRdb kept only the in-frame ones, dropping some. The profile shows 150,000 to 200,000 clones, 88% of them singletons. The CDR3 runs 13 residues. V trimming: 5 bases; J trimming: 6 bases; junction bases outside the gene matches: 4. CDR1 and CDR2 (germline): PRHDT, FYEKMQ (reference sequence). The TCR comes from a human donor in a cohort sampled during active COVID-19. J is TRBJ1-2 and V is TRBV13, with 9 bases that match TRBD1. Sequenced sample: peripheral blood. The CDR3 here is CASSLGQGDGYTF. CDR3 bases: TGTGCCAGCAGCCTGGGACAGGGAGATGGCTACACCTTC.